This entry is about one T cell receptor beta chain. The sample is drawn from a study of glioma-infiltrating T cells after dendritic cell vaccination. The data were produced by immunoSEQ multiplex PCR, yet TCRdb's version contains in-frame clones alone and is incomplete. The repertoire holds about 92,000 clones, with around 84% as singletons. Trimming left V 2 bases short and J 2 bases short, with 13 bases between. The germline CDR1 and CDR2 sequences are MNHEY and SMNVEV (reference sequence). This CDR3 is 15 amino acids long. The input for sequencing was blood, taken before dendritic cell vaccination. The origin of this receptor is a human donor with glioblastoma. The J gene is TRBJ2-7, the V gene TRBV27, with D uncertain. The chain's CDR3 is CASSLSPPPPYEQYF. In DNA form, the CDR3 reads TGTGCCAGCAGTTTAAGCCCCCCTCCTCCCTACGAGCAGTACTTC.